Listed below are T cell receptor beta chains from one sample, sequenced in a study of T cell repertoires in cytomegalovirus infection. TCRdb re-called the reads through MiXCR, storing one row per CDR3 protein. The table includes 350,000 to 400,000 distinct CDR3 sequences, about 32% detected once. The antigens these receptors bind are not known. The specimen comprised cultured PBMCs, sampled from culture after CMV antigen stimulation. These receptors were collected from a human donor in good health (CMV status not recorded). Some clones in this sample may be carry-over from other donors' samples. Each CDR3 is given without its conserved first and last residue. A D gene is named only where the DNA matches it firmly.

>TRBJ1-5|TRBV29-1|.|11
SVSGHFNQPQH
>TRBJ1-1|TRBV4-1|.|12
ASSRGQPLTEAF
>TRBJ2-5|TRBV7-2|.|11
ASSKQRRETQY
>TRBJ1-1|TRBV7-2|.|14
ASNLKGVRPNTEAF
>TRBJ2-3|TRBV7-9|.|14
ASSLESAGSTDTQY
>TRBJ2-2|TRBV18|TRBD2|14
ASSPSRDYNSGELF
>TRBJ1-1|TRBV11-3|TRBD1|14
ASSLSCVTGDTEAF
>TRBJ1-5|TRBV7-2|.|15
ASSPGTYLLSNQPQH
>TRBJ2-5|TRBV12-3/TRBV12-4|.|10
ASSLEIQTQY
>TRBJ2-5|TRBV7-2|.|10
ASSRDSGTQY
>TRBJ2-2|TRBV7-2|TRBD2|15
ASSLKSASGVTGELF
>TRBJ2-7|TRBV7-2|TRBD2|14
ASSPRIAGPSYEQY
>TRBJ1-2|TRBV7-2|.|10
ASSLGSGGYT
>TRBJ1-1|TRBV20-1|TRBD1|12
SARGPLLTGEAF
>TRBJ2-2|TRBV7-2|TRBD1|13
ASSPGQGQTGELF
>TRBJ2-5|TRBV7-2|TRBD2|10
ASSLMGGAQY
>TRBJ2-3|TRBV20-1|.|13
SAREVASGTDTQY
>TRBJ2-1|TRBV19|.|11
ASMVELWGEQF
>TRBJ2-3|TRBV6-2/TRBV6-3|.|12
ASSPQGSADTQY
>TRBJ1-2|TRBV7-9|TRBD1|12
ASSLVTGGNGYT
>TRBJ2-1|TRBV2|.|16
ASSWTAEGGGSYNEQF
>TRBJ2-3|TRBV6-6|.|11
ASSRVREDTQY
>TRBJ2-3|TRBV6-5|.|14
ASSYSKLRVTDTQY
>TRBJ2-5|TRBV7-2|TRBD2|13
ASSRTSGLQETQY
>TRBJ1-1|TRBV6-2/TRBV6-3|.|9
ASSYHAEAF